The sample holds many counts of the clone carrying this TCR beta chain. The antigen is not known. These data originate in a study of regulatory T cells in long-lasting Graves disease. Study-wide findings and caveats: Among samples with persistent disease, TRBV28, TRBJ1-2 and TRBJ2-5 were favored.

The CDR3 sequence is 16 residues long. Germline CDR1 and CDR2: LGHDT and YNNKEL (reference sequence). V shed 2 bases and J 5 bases; nucleotides not matched to a gene: 12. Construction of TCR beta libraries relied on iRepertoire HTBI primers and on Arm-PCR targeting CDR3 regions. TCRdb re-analysed the multiplex PCR reads in MiXCR, keeping a single row per CDR3 protein. The profile shows 350,000 to 450,000 distinct CDR3 sequences, 21% of them singletons. Time point described: persistent/refractory GD, antithyroid drugs over 5 years with positive TRAb. With RNA extracted from PBMCs as input, the TCR library was made.

This TCR was sampled from a female donor with Graves disease. The rearrangement uses TRBV3-1 and TRBJ2-7, with 7 bases aligning to TRBD2. The material sequenced was peripheral blood mononuclear cells (PBMCs), taken when the disease was refractory, from a patient treated with antithyroid drugs. CDR3 in DNA: TGTGCCAGCAGCCAACAATATGCTAGCGGCCTGGACGAGCAGTACTTC. Translation: CASSQQYASGLDEQYF.